A single sample gave rise to the 9 T cell receptor beta chains below, sequenced in a study of spatial heterogeneity in lung cancer. MiXCR, run by TCRdb on the 5' RACE reads, gives a single entry per CDR3 protein. The table includes just under 95,000 distinct CDR3 sequences, over 9.5% detected once. The time point: sample taken at primary tumor resection. Unsorted whole RNA samples from tumor, nontumor lung or frozen PBMC were sequenced. The sequencing used PBMCs, collected at surgery. Source of these receptors: a male donor with early-stage non-small cell lung cancer.

This clonotype has a count of ten or more. V gene TRBV12-3 or TRBV12-4 combines with J gene TRBJ2-7; possible D gene TRBD1, 5 bases. CDR3 length equals 14 residues. Trimming took 2 bases from V and 2 from J, leaving 10 bases between them. CDR3 sequence reads: CASSLNSGPYEQYF. The CDR3 bases are TGTGCCAGCAGTTTAAATTCAGGGCCCTACGAGCAGTACTTC.

This clonotype was seen more than once but under ten times. J is TRBJ1-1 and V is TRBV7-8; weak D call: TRBD1 (6 bases). In germline, CDR1 is SGHVS, CDR2 FQNEAQ. The CDR3 consists of 19 residues. V gave up 5 bases and J gave up 0 bases, with 25 bases separating them. CDR3 protein: CASSPSWTDYSGLNTEAFF. The CDR3 coding sequence is TGTGCCAGCAGCCCAAGCTGGACAGACTATAGTGGGTTGAACACTGAAGCTTTCTTT.

V usage is TRBV25-1 and J usage is TRBJ2-7, with 7 bases fitting TRBD2. V shed 3 bases, J shed 3 bases, and the junction held 8 bases outside the gene matches. The CDR3 has 15 amino acids. Germline lookup yields CDR1 MGHDK and CDR2 SYGVNS. The CDR3 DNA follows: TGTGCCAGCAGTGATCCGGTCGCGGGAGACTACGAGCAGTACTTC. Translation gives CASSDPVAGDYEQYF.

The chain uses TRBV5-1 and TRBJ2-1, with 10 bases fitting TRBD2. Germline CDR1 SGHRS, CDR2 YFSETQ. The CDR3 extends over 15 amino acids. The trim removed 4 bases at V and 7 bases at J, leaving 8 bases unmatched. CDR3 in amino acids: CASSNLAGVQNEQFF. CDR3 in DNA: TGCGCCAGCAGCAACCTAGCGGGAGTACAGAATGAGCAGTTCTTC.

The gene calls are TRBV12-3 or TRBV12-4 and TRBJ1-2, with 9 positions matching TRBD1. The CDR3 has 15 residues. Losses at the gene ends were 1 base for V and 6 bases for J; bases not matched to a gene: 6. DNA of the CDR3: TGTGCCAGCAGTTTAGTGGGACAGGGTTGGGATGGCTACACCTTC. Protein: CASSLVGQGWDGYTF.

Ten or more counts support this clonotype. The chain recombines TRBV29-1 with TRBJ1-2; 7 bases match TRBD1. The CDR3 covers 11 residues. V shed 7 bases and J 5 bases; nucleotides not matched to a gene: 4. CDR1 SQVTM and CDR2 ANQGSEA come from the germline V gene. CDR3 DNA sequence: TGCAGCGCCGGGACAGATTATGGCTACACCTTC. Translating it yields CSAGTDYGYTF.

This clonotype was counted a few times. The chain is built from TRBV28 and TRBJ2-3, with 7 bases aligning to TRBD2. Per the germline V gene, CDR1 is MDHEN and CDR2 is SYDVKM. This CDR3 region has 16 residues. Trimming at V came to 8 bases and at J to 3 bases, leaving 14 bases not matched to a gene. CDR3 region: CASVPPVAGETDTQYF. The CDR3 DNA is TGTGCCAGCGTCCCGCCCGTGGCGGGGGAGACAGATACGCAGTATTTT.

This clonotype was picked up a small number of times. The genes are TRBV20-1 and TRBJ2-5; 7 bases map to TRBD1. V lost 6 bases and J lost 0; bases outside the gene matches: 7. Germline V gives CDR1 DFQATT, CDR2 SNEGSKA (reference sequence). CDR3 size: 14 residues. This CDR3 reads CSAVDRKYQETQYF. Written as DNA, the CDR3 is TGCAGTGCCGTGGACAGGAAGTACCAAGAGACCCAGTACTTC.

This clonotype has only a few counts. The chain uses TRBV7-2 and TRBJ1-1; D not resolved. This CDR3 is 14 amino acids long. The germline V gene has CDR1 SGHTA and CDR2 FQGNSA. The V end was cut by 4 bases, the J end by 2 bases, with 11 bases between. CDR3 in DNA: TGTGCCAGCAGCTCATCGCTTCTAAACACTGAAGCTTTCTTT. Protein product: CASSSSLLNTEAFF.